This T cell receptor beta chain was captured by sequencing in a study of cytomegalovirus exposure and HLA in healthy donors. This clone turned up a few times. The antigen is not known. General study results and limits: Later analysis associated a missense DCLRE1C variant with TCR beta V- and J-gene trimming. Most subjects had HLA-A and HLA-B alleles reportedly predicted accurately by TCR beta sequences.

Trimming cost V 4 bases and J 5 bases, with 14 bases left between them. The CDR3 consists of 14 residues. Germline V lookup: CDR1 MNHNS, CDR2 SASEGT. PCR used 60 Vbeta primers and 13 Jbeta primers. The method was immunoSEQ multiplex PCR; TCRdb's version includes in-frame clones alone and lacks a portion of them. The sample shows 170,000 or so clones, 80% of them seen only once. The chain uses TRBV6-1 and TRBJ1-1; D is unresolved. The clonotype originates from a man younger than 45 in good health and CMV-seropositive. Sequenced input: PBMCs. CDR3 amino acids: CASSGREVRTEAFF. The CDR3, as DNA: TGTGCCAGCAGTGGACGGGAGGTTCGAACTGAAGCTTTCTTT.